This TCR beta chain was documented in a study of cytomegalovirus exposure and HLA in healthy donors. Overall study context: Inside one of the first data releases sat some 93 million unique TCRs taken from HLA-typed donors.

The PCR made use of 60 Vbeta and 13 Jbeta primers. Sequenced by immunoSEQ multiplex PCR; TCRdb stores in-frame clones only, minus some. The sample lists under 200,000 clones, almost 80% occurring once. From germline, CDR1 is GTSNPN and CDR2 SVGIG (reference sequence). With V trimmed by 2 bases and J by 1 base, 8 bases remained unmatched. This CDR3 has 16 residues. Findings and limits, study-wide: Being productive about 87% or about 30% of the time was typical of most TCR beta V segments in an earlier analysis. The later analysis indicated that the majority of CMV-associated TCR beta chains appeared HLA-restricted.

About this clone itself: Its matching antigen is unknown.

The source material was PBMCs. This chain links TRBV30 with TRBJ2-3, with TRBD2 identical over 8 bases. The source of this sequence is a man between 25 and 39 years old in good health and CMV-seronegative. Here the CDR3 reads CAWSTGSGTGTDTQYF. CDR3 nucleotide sequence: TGTGCCTGGAGTACCGGTAGCGGGACGGGCACAGATACGCAGTATTTT.